The 18 T cell receptor beta chains presented below share a single source sample, sequenced in a study of shared clonotypes between healthy human individuals. CD45RO-negative cells were positively selected for CCR7, leaving out terminally differentiated effector memory CD45RA+ cells. Repertoires were generated with immunoSEQ multiplex PCR, while TCRdb's copy carries only in-frame clones and drops some. This table holds under 850,000 clones, nearly 95% found once. The sample taken for sequencing was naive CD8+ T cells sorted from blood. The receptors stem from a man aged 25-45 years in good health.

This clone has only one observation. The chain couples TRBV10-2 to TRBJ2-2; 10 nucleotides match TRBD2. From germline, CDR1 is WSHSY and CDR2 SAAADI. The CDR3 extends over 13 amino acids. V trimming: 10 bases; J trimming: 6 bases; junction bases outside the gene matches: 5. The CDR3 nucleotides are TGCGCCACCGGGACTAGCGACGCCGGGGAGCTGTTTTTT. Translation gives CATGTSDAGELFF.

A single count supports this clone. The chain is built from TRBV9 and TRBJ2-7; 7 bases are a match to TRBD2. This CDR3 region has 16 residues. V shed 3 bases, J shed 2 bases, and the junction held 11 bases outside the gene matches. CDR1 and CDR2 (germline): SGDLS, YYNGEE. The CDR3 is CASSAPLGGSPYEQYF. In DNA form, the CDR3 reads TGTGCCAGCAGCGCCCCTTTAGGCGGGAGTCCCTACGAGCAGTACTTC.

This clone was detected once. V usage is TRBV7-2 and J usage is TRBJ2-5, with 9 bases aligning to TRBD1. The CDR3 loop spans 17 amino acids. J was trimmed by 5 bases and V by 1 base; bases with no gene match: 11. Germline CDR1 is SGHTA and CDR2 is FQGNSA. The CDR3 reads CASSLGRHRTGAETQYF. The CDR3 DNA reads as TGTGCCAGCAGCTTAGGTCGGCACCGGACAGGGGCGGAGACCCAGTACTTC.

This clone was counted once. This sequence joins TRBV6-4 and TRBJ2-7; D is undetermined. V lost 3 bases to trimming and J lost 3 bases, with 6 bases between them. This CDR3 has 12 residues. Per germline, CDR1 MRHNA and CDR2 SNTAGT. The CDR3 region has the DNA TGTGCCAGCAGTGAACAAAACTACGAGCAGTACTTC. It encodes CASSEQNYEQYF.

This sequence joins TRBV28 and TRBJ2-7; D may be TRBD1 (5 bases). The germline CDR1 and CDR2 sequences are MDHEN and SYDVKM. The CDR3 totals 15 residues. V dropped 3 bases and J dropped 0 bases, with 12 bases sitting between them. The CDR3 sequence is CASSLGLHSSYEQYF. As DNA, the CDR3 is TGTGCCAGCAGTTTGGGGCTTCATAGCTCCTACGAGCAGTACTTC.

CDR3 in amino acids: CSVEDLAGTQETQYF. The CDR3 nucleotides are TGCAGCGTTGAAGATCTAGCGGGTACCCAAGAGACCCAGTACTTC. The gene calls are TRBV29-1 and TRBJ2-5, with 8 nucleotides matching TRBD2. Germline-derived CDR1 and CDR2 are SQVTM and ANQGSEA. J gave up 1 base and V 0 bases, and 4 bases lay outside the gene matches. The CDR3 consists of 15 residues. Full variable domain (remainder filled in from reference TRBV29-1 and TRBJ2-5): SAVISQKPSRDICQRGTSLTIQCQVDSQVTMMFWYRQQPGQSLTLIATANQGSEATYESGFVIDKFPISRPNLTFSTLTVSNMSPEDSSIYLCSVEDLAGTQETQYFGPGTRLLVL.

The chain has TRBV7-6 and TRBJ2-1; 7 bases fit TRBD2. The CDR3 sequence is 17 residues long. Germline lookup yields CDR1 SGHVS and CDR2 FNYEAQ. V shed 7 bases and J 5 bases; nucleotides not matched to a gene: 17. The CDR3 DNA sequence: TGTGCCAGCAACCCCCGGGGTTACCGGGGGGTCAACAATGAGCAGTTCTTC. Amino acids: CASNPRGYRGVNNEQFF.

The rearrangement joins TRBV4-1 to TRBJ2-7, with D perhaps matching TRBD1 or TRBD2 (5 bases each). From germline, CDR1 is MGHRA and CDR2 YSYEKL. CDR3 length equals 16 residues. Trimming removed 1 base from V and 0 bases from J, with 13 bases in between. The DNA of the CDR3 is TGCGCCAGCAGCCAAGGCCCAACCGGGACCTCCTACGAGCAGTACTTC. This encodes CASSQGPTGTSYEQYF.

This sequence joins TRBV27 and TRBJ2-1, with 9 bases matching TRBD2. Germline V gene data show CDR1 as MNHEY and CDR2 as SMNVEV (reference sequence). The CDR3 is 17 residues long. The V segment lost 6 bases and the J segment 7 bases; nucleotides outside the gene matches: 16. The CDR3 DNA reads as TGTGCCAGCAGACCCGGACTAGCGAAACTACATGAGAATGAGCAGTTCTTC. It specifies CASRPGLAKLHENEQFF.

V gene TRBV30 combines with J gene TRBJ2-3; 12 positions agree with TRBD2. Germline-derived CDR1 and CDR2 are GTSNPN and SVGIG (reference sequence). This CDR3 has 14 residues. V dropped 1 base and J dropped 5; count of bases not matched to a gene: 1. Here the CDR3 DNA reads TGTGCCTGGAGTGGGGGACTAGCGGGAGATACGCAGTATTTT. Translation gives CAWSGGLAGDTQYF. The variable domain in full, completed from reference TRBV30 and TRBJ2-3, reads SQTIHQWPATLVQPVGSPLSLECTVEGTSNPNLYWYRQAAGRGLQLLFYSVGIGQISSEVPQNLSASRPQDRQFILSSKKLLLSDSGFYLCAWSGGLAGDTQYFGPGTRLTVL.

The chain couples TRBV9 to TRBJ2-7; possibly TRBD1 for D (6 bases). This CDR3 contains 15 residues. The germline CDR1 and CDR2 sequences are SGDLS and YYNGEE. V lost 3 bases to trimming and J lost 4 bases, with 17 bases between them. As DNA, the CDR3 is TGTGCCAGCAGCGGGAGACAGGATGTCCCGTACGAGCAGTACTTC. Its translation: CASSGRQDVPYEQYF.

This clone was seen a single time. V gene TRBV11-2 combines with J gene TRBJ2-7; D is unclear. CDR3 size: 14 residues. V lost 5 bases and J 1 base, leaving 12 bases between the germline ends. CDR1 and CDR2 (germline): SGHAT, FQNNGV. CDR3 bases: TGTGCCAGCAGCCCGTCGAGCCGGTCCTACGAGCAGTACTTC. This codes for CASSPSSRSYEQYF.

V is TRBV5-1 and J is TRBJ2-7; perhaps TRBD2 as D (5 bases). The CDR3 is 12 amino acids. Germline CDR1 and CDR2: SGHRS and YFSETQ. With 1 base removed from V and 6 bases from J, the gap between germline ends came to 8 bases. Here the CDR3 reads CASSLSGIEQYF. CDR3 DNA: TGCGCCAGCAGCTTGTCGGGAATCGAGCAGTACTTC. Complete variable domain (other parts from reference TRBV5-1 and TRBJ2-7): KAGVTQTPRYLIKTRGQQVTLSCSPISGHRSVSWYQQTPGQGLQFLFEYFSETQRNKGNFPGRFSGRQFSNSRSEMNVSTLELGDSALYLCASSLSGIEQYFGPGTRLTVT.

The chain couples TRBV7-2 to TRBJ2-7; perhaps TRBD2 as D (6 bases). The CDR3 loop spans 16 amino acids. Trimming removed 0 bases at V and 2 bases at J, with 14 bases between. Germline-derived CDR1 and CDR2 are SGHTA and FQGNSA. CDR3 in amino acids: CASSLAAGHKTYEQYF. For the CDR3, the DNA is TGTGCCAGCAGCTTAGCTGCGGGGCATAAAACCTACGAGCAGTACTTC.

Of note for this clone: This CDR3 is also generated by other DNA sequences in the sample. This chain links TRBV9 with TRBJ2-7, with 8 bases that match TRBD2. The germline V gene has CDR1 SGDLS and CDR2 YYNGEE. The CDR3 extends over 14 amino acids. J gave up 1 base and V 0 bases, and 0 bases lay outside the gene matches. The CDR3 sequence: CASSVASGSYEQYF. For the CDR3, the DNA is TGTGCCAGCAGCGTAGCTAGCGGGTCCTACGAGCAGTACTTC.

The chain employs TRBV19 and TRBJ2-2, with TRBD2 identical over 7 bases. The length of the CDR3 is 17 residues. Germline CDR1 is LNHDA and CDR2 is SQIVND (reference sequence). V shed 7 bases and J 1 base; nucleotides not matched to a gene: 12. Here the CDR3 reads CASTAGAGVRNTGELFF. In DNA form, the CDR3 reads TGTGCCAGTACCGCCGGGGCGGGAGTGAGGAACACCGGGGAGCTGTTTTTT.

The rearrangement joins TRBV7-2 to TRBJ2-1; D perhaps matches TRBD1 (6 bases). The CDR3 has 14 amino acids. Germline-derived CDR1 and CDR2 are SGHTA and FQGNSA. The germline V and J ends were trimmed by 2 bases and 2 bases, with 7 bases remaining between them. This CDR3 is CASSLRTAYNEQFF. The CDR3 DNA reads TGTGCCAGCAGCTTACGGACAGCCTACAATGAGCAGTTCTTC.

As to this clone: Within the sample, other DNA sequences also encode this same CDR3. This sequence joins TRBV4-1 and TRBJ2-2; the D call may be TRBD1 or TRBD2 (5 bases each). V lost 1 base to trimming and J lost 5 bases, with 8 bases between them. The V gene's germline CDR1 is MGHRA and CDR2 YSYEKL. The CDR3 loop spans 14 amino acids. The CDR3 here is CASSQAGRTGELFF. In DNA form, the CDR3 reads TGCGCCAGCAGCCAAGCGGGACGGACCGGGGAGCTGTTTTTT.